This passage covers 10 T cell receptor beta chains from one sample sequenced in a study of cytomegalovirus exposure and HLA in healthy donors. The PCR employed 60 Vbeta primers together with 13 Jbeta primers. Method: immunoSEQ multiplex PCR; TCRdb's copy keeps in-frame clones and lacks some. The sample includes 110,000 to 150,000 clones, 70% to 80% of them seen just once. Sequenced sample: PBMCs. Receptors were obtained from a female donor in good health and CMV-seronegative.

The J gene is TRBJ1-4, the V gene TRBV30; weak D call: TRBD1 (5 bases). This CDR3 comprises 14 residues. Germline V lookup: CDR1 GTSNPN, CDR2 SVGIG (reference sequence). V lost 6 bases and J lost 5, with 16 bases in between. The CDR3 protein is CACAQAALNEKLFF. The CDR3 nucleotides are TGTGCCTGTGCACAGGCCGCGTTGAATGAAAAACTGTTTTTT.

The rearrangement joins TRBV7-2 to TRBJ2-2; the D gene is possibly TRBD2 (5 bases). CDR1 SGHTA and CDR2 FQGNSA come from the germline V gene. The CDR3 totals 14 residues. The V end lost 0 bases, the J end lost 8 bases, and 10 bases lay between the germline ends. The chain's CDR3 is CASSLARPGGELFF. In DNA form, the CDR3 reads TGTGCCAGCAGCTTAGCGCGTCCGGGGGGGGAGCTGTTTTTT.

The rearrangement joins TRBV2 to TRBJ1-2; perhaps TRBD1 as D (6 bases). The germline CDR1 and CDR2 sequences are SNHLY and FYNNEI. The CDR3 totals 14 residues. Trimming pared 0 bases from V and 1 base from J, leaving 6 bases between. CDR3 protein: CASSEAGGNYGYTF. The CDR3, as DNA: TGTGCCAGCAGTGAAGCAGGGGGTAACTATGGCTACACCTTC.

The chain employs TRBV27 and TRBJ2-1, with D perhaps matching TRBD1 (5 bases). The length of the CDR3 is 14 residues. Trimming cost V 0 bases and J 12 bases, with 15 bases left between them. The germline V gene encodes CDR1 MNHEY and CDR2 SMNVEV (reference sequence). CDR3 region: CASSLSTGSVWQFF. As DNA, the CDR3 is TGTGCCAGCAGTTTATCAACAGGTTCGGTATGGCAGTTCTTC.

The rearrangement uses TRBV5-6 and TRBJ2-5; 11 bases line up with TRBD2. Trimming cost V 3 bases and J 3 bases; bases outside gene matches: 7. The length of the CDR3 is 16 residues. Germline V CDR1 and CDR2: SGHDT, YYEEEE. In DNA form, the CDR3 reads TGTGCCAGCAGCTCTCTTTTGGGACTAGCGGAAGAGACCCAGTACTTC. Its translation is CASSSLLGLAEETQYF.

The chain has TRBV28 and TRBJ2-4; tentative D call: TRBD2 (6 bases). The CDR3 consists of 16 residues. V shed 3 bases and J shed 7 bases, with 19 bases lying between them. The germline CDR1 and CDR2 sequences are MDHEN and SYDVKM. CDR3 nucleotide sequence: TGTGCCAGCAGTTTGGGAGGACGGCATACGGGGAACATTCAGTACTTC. This encodes CASSLGGRHTGNIQYF.

This clone was observed a handful of times. The V gene is TRBV4-3, the J gene TRBJ1-1; 7 nucleotides agree with TRBD1. This CDR3 has 13 amino acids. With 1 base clipped from V and 7 bases from J, the junction kept 3 bases outside the gene matches. Germline lookup yields CDR1 LGHNA and CDR2 YSLEER. The CDR3, as DNA: TGCGCCAGCAGCCAAGTAGGGGGCGGTGAAGCTTTCTTT. Translation: CASSQVGGGEAFF.

This clone has more than one count but fewer than ten. The chain combines TRBV5-6 with TRBJ1-1, with D perhaps matching TRBD1 (5 bases). The CDR3 consists of 13 residues. Germline CDR1 reads SGHDT; CDR2 reads YYEEEE. The germline V and J ends were trimmed by 0 bases and 7 bases, with 10 bases remaining between them. CDR3 amino acids: CASSLVTGNEAFF. For the CDR3, the DNA is TGTGCCAGCAGCTTGGTTACAGGCAATGAAGCTTTCTTT.

The rearrangement links TRBV6-1 to TRBJ1-2; D unclear. The V end was cut by 8 bases, the J end by 5 bases, with 9 bases between. This CDR3 region has 11 residues. CDR1 and CDR2 from the germline V gene are MNHNS and SASEGT. This CDR3 reads CASGLPYGYTF. The CDR3 DNA is TGTGCCAGCGGACTACCGTATGGCTACACCTTC.

This clone was seen a single time. The chain recombines TRBV19 with TRBJ2-7, with 11 bases identical to TRBD1. Germline lookup yields CDR1 LNHDA and CDR2 SQIVND (reference sequence). The CDR3 covers 15 residues. V trimming: 5 bases; J trimming: 4 bases; junction bases outside the gene matches: 7. In DNA, the CDR3 is TGTGCCAGTAGTCCGGACAGGGGGCCTGGGTACGAGCAGTACTTC. It translates to CASSPDRGPGYEQYF.